This T cell receptor (beta chain) was captured by sequencing in a study of cytomegalovirus exposure and HLA in healthy donors. Study as a whole: As an earlier analysis found, 150 million to 200 million T cells yielded about 100 million unique TCR beta sequences.

PCR amplification relied on 60 Vbeta primers (plus 13 Jbeta primers). Using immunoSEQ multiplex PCR, the repertoire was profiled, and TCRdb retains in-frame clones only, with some absent. Here the sample spans about 67,000 clones, roughly two thirds being singletons. This clone was counted a single time. This TCR derives from a woman aged 25-40 years in good health and CMV-seronegative. The sequenced material came from PBMCs.

CDR3: CASSPRASTDTQYF. The CDR3 DNA is TGTGCCAGCTCACCGAGGGCTAGCACAGATACGCAGTATTTT. This sequence joins TRBV18 and TRBJ2-3; tentatively, D is TRBD2 (5 bases). The germline V gene encodes CDR1 KGHSH and CDR2 LQKENI. CDR3 length equals 14 residues. The V end lost 3 bases, the J end lost 0 bases, and 7 bases lay between the germline ends.